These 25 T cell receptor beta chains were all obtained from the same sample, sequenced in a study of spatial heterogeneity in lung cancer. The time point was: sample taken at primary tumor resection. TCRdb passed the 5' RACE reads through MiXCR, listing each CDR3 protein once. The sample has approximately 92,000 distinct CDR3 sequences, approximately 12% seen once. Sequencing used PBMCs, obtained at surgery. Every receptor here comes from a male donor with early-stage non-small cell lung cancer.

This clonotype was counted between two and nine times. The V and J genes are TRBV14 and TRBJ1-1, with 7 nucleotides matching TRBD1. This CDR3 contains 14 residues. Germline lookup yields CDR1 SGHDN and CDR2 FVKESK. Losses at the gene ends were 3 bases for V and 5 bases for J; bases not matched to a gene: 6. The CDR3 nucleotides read TGTGCCAGCAGCCAGCTACAGGGGTGGACTGAAGCTTTCTTT. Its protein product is CASSQLQGWTEAFF.

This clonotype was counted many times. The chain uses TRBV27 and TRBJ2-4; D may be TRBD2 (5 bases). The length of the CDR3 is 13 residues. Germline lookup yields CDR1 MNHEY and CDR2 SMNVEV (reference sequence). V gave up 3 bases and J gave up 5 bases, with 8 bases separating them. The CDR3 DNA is TGTGCCAGCAGTTTCGTCGGGGAAAACATTCAGTACTTC. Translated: CASSFVGENIQYF.

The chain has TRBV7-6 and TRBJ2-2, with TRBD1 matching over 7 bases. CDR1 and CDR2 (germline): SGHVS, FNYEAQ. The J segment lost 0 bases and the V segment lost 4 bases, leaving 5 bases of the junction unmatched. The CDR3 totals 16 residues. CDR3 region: CASSSQGDANTGELFF. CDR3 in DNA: TGTGCCAGCAGCTCGCAGGGGGACGCGAACACCGGGGAGCTGTTTTTT.

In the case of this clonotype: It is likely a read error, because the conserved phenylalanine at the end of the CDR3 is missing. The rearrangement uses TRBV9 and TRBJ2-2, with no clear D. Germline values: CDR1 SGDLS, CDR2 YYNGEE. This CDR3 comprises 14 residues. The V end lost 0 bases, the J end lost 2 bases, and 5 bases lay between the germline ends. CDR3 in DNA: TGTGCCAGCAGCGTAGGAGGTAACACCGGGGAGCTGTTTCTT. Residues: CASSVGGNTGELFL.

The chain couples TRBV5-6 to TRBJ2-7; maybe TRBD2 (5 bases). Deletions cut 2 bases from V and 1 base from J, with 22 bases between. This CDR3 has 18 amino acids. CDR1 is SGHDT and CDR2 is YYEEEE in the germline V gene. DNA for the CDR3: TGTGCCAGCAGCTTATCAGGCGAGAGACTACCTGGTTCCTACGAGCAGTACTTC. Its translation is CASSLSGERLPGSYEQYF.

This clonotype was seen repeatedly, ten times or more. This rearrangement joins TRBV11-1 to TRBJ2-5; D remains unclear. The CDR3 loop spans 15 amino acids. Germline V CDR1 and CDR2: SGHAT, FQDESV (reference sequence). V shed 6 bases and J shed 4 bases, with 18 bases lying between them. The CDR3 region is CASSRGRRLRETQYF. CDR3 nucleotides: TGTGCCAGCAGTCGAGGTCGGCGTCTGAGAGAGACCCAGTACTTC.

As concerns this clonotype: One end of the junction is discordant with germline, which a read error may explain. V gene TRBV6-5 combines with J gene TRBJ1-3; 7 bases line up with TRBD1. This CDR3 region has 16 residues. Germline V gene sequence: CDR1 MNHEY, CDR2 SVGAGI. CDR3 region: CASSYLGTATGNIIYF. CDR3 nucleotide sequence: TGTGCCAGCAGTTACCTTGGGACAGCTACTGGAAACATCATATATTTT.

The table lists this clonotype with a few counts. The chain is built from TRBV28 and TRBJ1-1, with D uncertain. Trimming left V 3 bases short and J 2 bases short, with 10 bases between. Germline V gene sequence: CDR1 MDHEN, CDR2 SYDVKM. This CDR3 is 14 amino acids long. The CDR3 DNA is TGTGCCAGCAGTTTCAGGAGCTCAAACACTGAAGCTTTCTTT. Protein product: CASSFRSSNTEAFF.

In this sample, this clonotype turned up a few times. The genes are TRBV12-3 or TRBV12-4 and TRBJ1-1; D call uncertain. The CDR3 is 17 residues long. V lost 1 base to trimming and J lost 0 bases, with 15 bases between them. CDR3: CASSLGRSPRMNTEAFF. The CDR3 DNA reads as TGTGCCAGCAGTTTAGGGCGCAGTCCCCGGATGAACACTGAAGCTTTCTTT.

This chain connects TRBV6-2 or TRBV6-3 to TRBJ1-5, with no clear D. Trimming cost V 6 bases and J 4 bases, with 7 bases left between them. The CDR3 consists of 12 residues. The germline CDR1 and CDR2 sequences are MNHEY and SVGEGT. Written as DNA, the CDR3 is TGTGCCAGCAGCCCTAGGAATCAGCCCCAGCATTTT. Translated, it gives CASSPRNQPQHF.

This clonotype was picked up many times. In DNA, the CDR3 is TGCAGTGCCATTAAGGGAGGGGGATACGAGCAGTACTTC. Translating it yields CSAIKGGGYEQYF. The chain carries TRBV20-1 and TRBJ2-7, with D possibly matching TRBD2 (7 bases). Germline V lookup: CDR1 DFQATT, CDR2 SNEGSKA (reference sequence). The V end lost 6 bases, the J end lost 4 bases, and 16 bases lay between the germline ends. The CDR3 has 13 residues.

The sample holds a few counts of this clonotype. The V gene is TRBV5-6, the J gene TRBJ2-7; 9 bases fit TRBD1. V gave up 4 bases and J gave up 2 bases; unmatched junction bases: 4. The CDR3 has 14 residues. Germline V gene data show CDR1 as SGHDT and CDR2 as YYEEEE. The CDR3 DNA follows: TGTGCCAGCAGCCGGGACAGGGTCACCTACGAGCAGTACTTC. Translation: CASSRDRVTYEQYF.

Here the CDR3 DNA reads TGCAGTGCGAGTACAGGGAACTATGGCTACACCTTC. This translates into CSASTGNYGYTF. The V call is TRBV20-1, the J call TRBJ1-2; TRBD1 is a possible D gene (6 bases). The CDR3 is 12 amino acids. The ends were cut back, 6 bases at V and 2 bases at J, with 10 bases in the middle. Per germline, CDR1 DFQATT and CDR2 SNEGSKA (reference sequence).

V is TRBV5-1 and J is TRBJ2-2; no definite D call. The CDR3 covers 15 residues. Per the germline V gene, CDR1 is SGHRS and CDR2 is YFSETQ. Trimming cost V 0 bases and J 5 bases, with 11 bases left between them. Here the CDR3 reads CASSLDATSTGELFF. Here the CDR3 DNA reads TGCGCCAGCAGCTTGGATGCCACCTCAACCGGGGAGCTGTTTTTT.

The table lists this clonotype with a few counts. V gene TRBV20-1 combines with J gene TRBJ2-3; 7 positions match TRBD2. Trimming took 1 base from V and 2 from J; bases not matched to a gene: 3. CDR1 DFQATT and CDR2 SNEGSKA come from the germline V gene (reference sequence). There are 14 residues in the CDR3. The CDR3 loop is CSARVGTTTDTQYF. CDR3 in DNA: TGCAGTGCTAGAGTCGGGACTACCACAGATACGCAGTATTTT.

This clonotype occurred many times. The CDR3 region has the DNA TGTGCCAGCTCCATAGCGGGAGGGCCATACAATGAGCAGTTCTTC. Protein product: CASSIAGGPYNEQFF. The chain is built from TRBV11-1 and TRBJ2-1; 11 nucleotides line up with TRBD2. Germline V gene lookup returns CDR1 SGHAT and CDR2 FQDESV (reference sequence). J gave up 4 bases and V 8 bases, and 7 bases lay outside the gene matches. This CDR3 contains 15 residues.

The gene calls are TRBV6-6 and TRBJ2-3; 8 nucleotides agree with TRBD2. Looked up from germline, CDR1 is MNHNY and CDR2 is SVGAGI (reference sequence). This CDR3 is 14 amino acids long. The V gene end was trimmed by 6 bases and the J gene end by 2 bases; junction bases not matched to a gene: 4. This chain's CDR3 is CASRYSGNTDTQYF. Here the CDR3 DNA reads TGTGCCAGCAGATATAGCGGGAACACAGATACGCAGTATTTT.

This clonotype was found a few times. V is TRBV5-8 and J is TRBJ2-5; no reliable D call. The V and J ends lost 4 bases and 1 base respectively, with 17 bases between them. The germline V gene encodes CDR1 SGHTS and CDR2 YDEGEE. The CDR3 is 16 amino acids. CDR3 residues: CASSPARGPPQETQYF. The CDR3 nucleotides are TGTGCCAGCAGCCCGGCGCGTGGGCCCCCCCAAGAGACCCAGTACTTC.

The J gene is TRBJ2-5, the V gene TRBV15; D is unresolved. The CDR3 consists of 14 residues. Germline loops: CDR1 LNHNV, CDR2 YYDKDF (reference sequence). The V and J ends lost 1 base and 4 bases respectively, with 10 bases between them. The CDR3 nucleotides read TGTGCCACCAGCAGAGGTCTTGGAAGAGAGACCCAGTACTTC. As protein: CATSRGLGRETQYF.

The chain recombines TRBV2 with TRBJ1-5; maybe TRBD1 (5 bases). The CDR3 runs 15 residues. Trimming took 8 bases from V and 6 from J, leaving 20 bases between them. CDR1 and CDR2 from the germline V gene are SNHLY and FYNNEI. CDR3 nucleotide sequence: TGTGCCAGCTCAGAGGCGACACCGGGGGTTCAGCCCCAGCATTTT. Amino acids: CASSEATPGVQPQHF.

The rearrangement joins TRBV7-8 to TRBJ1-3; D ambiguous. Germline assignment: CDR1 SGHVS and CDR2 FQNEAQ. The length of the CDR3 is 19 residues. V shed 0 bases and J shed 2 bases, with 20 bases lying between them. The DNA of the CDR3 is TGTGCCAGCAGCTTAGCCGCAAGGGCGGGCGCCCGTCCTGGAAACACCATATATTTT. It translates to CASSLAARAGARPGNTIYF. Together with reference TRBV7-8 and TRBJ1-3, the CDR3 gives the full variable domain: GAGVSQSPRYKVAKRGQDVALRCDPISGHVSLFWYQQALGQGPEFLTYFQNEAQLDKSGLPSDRFFAERPEGSVSTLKIQRTQQEDSAVYLCASSLAARAGARPGNTIYFGEGSWLTVV.

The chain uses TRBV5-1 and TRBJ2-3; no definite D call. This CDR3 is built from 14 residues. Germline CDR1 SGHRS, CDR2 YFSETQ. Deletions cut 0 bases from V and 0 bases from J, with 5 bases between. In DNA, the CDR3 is TGCGCCAGCAGCTTGGTCGATAGCACAGATACGCAGTATTTT. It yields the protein CASSLVDSTDTQYF.

CDR3 region: CSAHSAYEQYF. The CDR3 bases are TGCAGTGCACACTCCGCCTACGAGCAGTACTTC. The V and J genes are TRBV20-1 and TRBJ2-7; D gene unclear. Trimming pared 6 bases from V and 2 bases from J, leaving 8 bases between. The CDR3 extends over 11 amino acids. Looked up from germline, CDR1 is DFQATT and CDR2 is SNEGSKA (reference sequence).

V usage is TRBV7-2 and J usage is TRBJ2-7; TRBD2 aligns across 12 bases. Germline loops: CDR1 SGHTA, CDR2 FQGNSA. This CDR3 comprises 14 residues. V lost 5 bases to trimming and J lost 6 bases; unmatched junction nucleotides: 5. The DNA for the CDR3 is TGTGCCAGCAGCCGACTAGCGGGAGCTGGCGAGCAGTACTTC. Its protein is CASSRLAGAGEQYF.

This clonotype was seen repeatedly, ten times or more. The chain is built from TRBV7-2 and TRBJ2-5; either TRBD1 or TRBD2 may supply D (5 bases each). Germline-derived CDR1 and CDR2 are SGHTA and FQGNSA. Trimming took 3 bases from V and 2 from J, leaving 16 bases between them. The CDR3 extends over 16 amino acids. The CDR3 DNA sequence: TGTGCCAGCAGCTTCAACGGGGCGGGCAGACAAGAGACCCAGTACTTC. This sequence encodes CASSFNGAGRQETQYF.